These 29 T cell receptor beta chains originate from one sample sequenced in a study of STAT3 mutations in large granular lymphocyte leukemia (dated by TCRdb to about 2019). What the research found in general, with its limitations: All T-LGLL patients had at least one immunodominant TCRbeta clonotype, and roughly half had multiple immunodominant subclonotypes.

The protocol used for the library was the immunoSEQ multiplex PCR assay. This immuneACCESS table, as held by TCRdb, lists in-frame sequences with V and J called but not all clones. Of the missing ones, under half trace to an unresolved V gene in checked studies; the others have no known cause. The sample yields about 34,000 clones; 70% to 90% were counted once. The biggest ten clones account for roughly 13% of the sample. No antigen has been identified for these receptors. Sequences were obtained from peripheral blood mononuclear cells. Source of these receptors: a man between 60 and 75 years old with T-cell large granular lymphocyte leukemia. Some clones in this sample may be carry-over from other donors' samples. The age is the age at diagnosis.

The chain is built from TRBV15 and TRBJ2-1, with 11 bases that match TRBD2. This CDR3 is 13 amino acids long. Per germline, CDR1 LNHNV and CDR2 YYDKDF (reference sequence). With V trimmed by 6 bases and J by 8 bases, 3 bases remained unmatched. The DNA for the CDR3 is TGTGCCACCAGTTTACTAGCGGGAGATGAGCAGTTCTTC. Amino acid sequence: CATSLLAGDEQFF.

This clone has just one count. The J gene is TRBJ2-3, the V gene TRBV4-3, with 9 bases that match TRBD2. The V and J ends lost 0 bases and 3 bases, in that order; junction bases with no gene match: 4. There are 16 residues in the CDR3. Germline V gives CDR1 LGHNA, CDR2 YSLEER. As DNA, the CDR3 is TGCGCCAGCAGCCAAGATAGCGGGAGAGGAACAGATACGCAGTATTTT. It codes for CASSQDSGRGTDTQYF.

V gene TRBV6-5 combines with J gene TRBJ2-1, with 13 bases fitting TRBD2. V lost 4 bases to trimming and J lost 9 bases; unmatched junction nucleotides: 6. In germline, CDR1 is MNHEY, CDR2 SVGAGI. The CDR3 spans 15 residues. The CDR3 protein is CASSSPGTSGIEQFF. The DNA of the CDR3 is TGTGCCAGCAGTTCCCCCGGGACTAGCGGGATTGAGCAGTTCTTC.

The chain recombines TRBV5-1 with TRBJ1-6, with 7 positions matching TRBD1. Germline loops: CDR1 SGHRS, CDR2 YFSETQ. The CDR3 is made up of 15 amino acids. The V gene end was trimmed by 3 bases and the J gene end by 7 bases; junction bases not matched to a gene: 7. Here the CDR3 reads CASSSSTGRNSPLHF. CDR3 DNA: TGCGCCAGCAGCTCTTCGACAGGGAGGAATTCACCCCTCCACTTT.

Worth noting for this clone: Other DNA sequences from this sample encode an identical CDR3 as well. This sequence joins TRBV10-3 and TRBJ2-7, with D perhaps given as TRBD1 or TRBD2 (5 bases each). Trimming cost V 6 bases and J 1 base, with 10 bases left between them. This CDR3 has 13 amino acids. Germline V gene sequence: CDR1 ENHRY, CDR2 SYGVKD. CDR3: CAIRGRLSYEQYF. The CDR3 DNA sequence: TGTGCCATCAGGGGACGCCTGTCCTACGAGCAGTACTTC.

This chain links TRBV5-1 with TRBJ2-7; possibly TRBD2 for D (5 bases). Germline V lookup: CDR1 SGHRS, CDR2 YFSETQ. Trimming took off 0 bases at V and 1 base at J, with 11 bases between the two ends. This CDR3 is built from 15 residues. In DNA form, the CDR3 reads TGCGCCAGCAGCTTGGGAGGGTCGGGATCCTACGAGCAGTACTTC. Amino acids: CASSLGGSGSYEQYF.

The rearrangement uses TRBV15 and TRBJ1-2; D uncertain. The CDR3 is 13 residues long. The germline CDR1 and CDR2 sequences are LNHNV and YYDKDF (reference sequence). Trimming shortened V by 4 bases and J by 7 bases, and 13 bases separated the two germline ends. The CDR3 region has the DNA TGTGCCACCAGCAAGCGTCGGGTTCCTGGCTACACCTTC. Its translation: CATSKRRVPGYTF. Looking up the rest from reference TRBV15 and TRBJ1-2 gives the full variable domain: DAMVIQNPRYQVTQFGKPVTLSCSQTLNHNVMYWYQQKSSQAPKLLFHYYDKDFNNEADTPDNFQSRRPNTSFCFLDIRSPGLGDTAMYLCATSKRRVPGYTFGSGTRLTVV.

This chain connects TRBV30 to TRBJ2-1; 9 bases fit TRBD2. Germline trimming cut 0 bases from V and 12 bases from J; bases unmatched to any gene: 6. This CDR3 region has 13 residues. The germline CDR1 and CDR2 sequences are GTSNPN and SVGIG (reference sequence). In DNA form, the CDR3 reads TGTGCCTGGAGTGTACTAGCGGGCCCCGCGCAGTTCTTC. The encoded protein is CAWSVLAGPAQFF.

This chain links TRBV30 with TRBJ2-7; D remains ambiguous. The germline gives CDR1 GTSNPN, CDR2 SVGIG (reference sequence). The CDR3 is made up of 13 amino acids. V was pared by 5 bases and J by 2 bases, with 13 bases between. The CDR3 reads CAWGYSHTYEQYF. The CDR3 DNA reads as TGTGCCTGGGGATACAGCCACACCTACGAGCAGTACTTC.

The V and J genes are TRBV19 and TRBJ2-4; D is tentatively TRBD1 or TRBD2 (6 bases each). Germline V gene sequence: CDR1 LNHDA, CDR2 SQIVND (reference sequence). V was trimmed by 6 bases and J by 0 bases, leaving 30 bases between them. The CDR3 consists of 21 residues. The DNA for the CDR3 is TGTGCCAGTAGGGAGACAGGACGCCGGGAGTCCACCAGACTAGCCAAAAACATTCAGTACTTC. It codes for CASRETGRRESTRLAKNIQYF.

CDR3 coding DNA: TGCGCCAGCAGCTTGGCTGGCAGGGAAGACTATGGCTACACCTTC. Its protein product is CASSLAGREDYGYTF. The chain has TRBV5-1 and TRBJ1-2; possibly TRBD1 for D (5 bases). Per the germline V gene, CDR1 is SGHRS and CDR2 is YFSETQ. The CDR3 runs to 15 residues. With 0 bases removed from V and 3 bases from J, the gap between germline ends came to 12 bases.

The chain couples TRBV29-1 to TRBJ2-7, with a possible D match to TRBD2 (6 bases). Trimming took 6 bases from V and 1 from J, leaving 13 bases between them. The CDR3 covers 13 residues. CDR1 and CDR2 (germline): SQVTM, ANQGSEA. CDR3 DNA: TGCAGCGTGGGGAGGCCGGCTTCCTACGAGCAGTACTTC. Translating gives CSVGRPASYEQYF.

CDR3 nucleotides: TGTGCCAGCAGCGTAGGAACGTTAGGGAGGAATGAGCAGTTCTTC. Its translation: CASSVGTLGRNEQFF. This chain joins TRBV9 and TRBJ2-1, with TRBD2 as a possible D gene (6 bases). The V gene's germline CDR1 is SGDLS and CDR2 YYNGEE. This CDR3 comprises 15 residues. V was trimmed by 0 bases and J by 7 bases, leaving 14 bases between them.

For the CDR3, the DNA is TGTGCCAGCAGCGGGGACCCCATCACTGAAGCTTTCTTT. Protein: CASSGDPITEAFF. The chain joins TRBV5-4 to TRBJ1-1; D is perhaps TRBD1 (5 bases). V lost 4 bases to trimming and J lost 4 bases, with 11 bases between them. This CDR3 spans 13 amino acids. Germline assignment: CDR1 SGHNT and CDR2 YYREEE (reference sequence).

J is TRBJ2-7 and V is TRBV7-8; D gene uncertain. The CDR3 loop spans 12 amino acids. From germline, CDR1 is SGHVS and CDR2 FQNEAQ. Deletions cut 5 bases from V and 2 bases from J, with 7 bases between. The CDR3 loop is CASSMGPYEQYF. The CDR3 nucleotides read TGTGCCAGCAGCATGGGTCCCTACGAGCAGTACTTC.

CDR3 coding DNA: TGTGCCAGCTCACCAACCTCCGGATTCTATGGCTACACCTTC. It specifies CASSPTSGFYGYTF. The rearrangement uses TRBV18 and TRBJ1-2; no clear D gene. This CDR3 has 14 amino acids. V lost 2 bases to trimming and J lost 4 bases, with 11 bases between them. Germline V gives CDR1 KGHSH, CDR2 LQKENI.

Here the CDR3 reads CASRGQTTNEKLFF. CDR3 in DNA: TGTGCCAGCAGAGGACAGACAACTAATGAAAAACTGTTTTTT. The chain is built from TRBV27 and TRBJ1-4; D is possibly TRBD1 (6 bases). In germline, CDR1 is MNHEY, CDR2 SMNVEV (reference sequence). This CDR3 region has 14 residues. Trimming took off 6 bases at V and 0 bases at J, with 8 bases between the two ends.

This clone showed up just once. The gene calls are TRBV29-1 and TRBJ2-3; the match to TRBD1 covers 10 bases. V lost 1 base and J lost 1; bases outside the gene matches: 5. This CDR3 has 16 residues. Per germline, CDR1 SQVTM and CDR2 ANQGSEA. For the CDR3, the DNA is TGCAGCGTTGAAGGCGGGACAGGGGTGGGCACAGATACGCAGTATTTT. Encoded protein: CSVEGGTGVGTDTQYF.

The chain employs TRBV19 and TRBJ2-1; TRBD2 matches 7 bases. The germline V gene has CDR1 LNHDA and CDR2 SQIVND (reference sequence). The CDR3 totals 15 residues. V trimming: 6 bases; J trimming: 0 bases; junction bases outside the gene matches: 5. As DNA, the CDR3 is TGTGCCAGTAGAAGAGCGGGGAGCTCCTACAATGAGCAGTTCTTC. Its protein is CASRRAGSSYNEQFF.

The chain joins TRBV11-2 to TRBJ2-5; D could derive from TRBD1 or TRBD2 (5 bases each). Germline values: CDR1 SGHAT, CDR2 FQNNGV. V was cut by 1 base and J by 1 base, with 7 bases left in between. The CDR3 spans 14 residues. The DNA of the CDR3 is TGTGCCAGCAGCTTAGTGAGGGGCCAAGAGACCCAGTACTTC. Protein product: CASSLVRGQETQYF. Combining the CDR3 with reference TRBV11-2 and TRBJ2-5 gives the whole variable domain EAGVAQSPRYKIIEKRQSVAFWCNPISGHATLYWYQQILGQGPKLLIQFQNNGVVDDSQLPKDRFSAERLKGVDSTLKIQPAKLEDSAVYLCASSLVRGQETQYFGPGTRLLVL.

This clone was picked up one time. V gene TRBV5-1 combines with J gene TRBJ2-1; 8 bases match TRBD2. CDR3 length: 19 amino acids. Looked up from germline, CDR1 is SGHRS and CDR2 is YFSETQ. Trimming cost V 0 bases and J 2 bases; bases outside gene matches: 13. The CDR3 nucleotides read TGCGCCAGCAGCTTGGAAGGCCTAGCGGGCGGTTGGGCCTACAATGAGCAGTTCTTC. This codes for CASSLEGLAGGWAYNEQFF.

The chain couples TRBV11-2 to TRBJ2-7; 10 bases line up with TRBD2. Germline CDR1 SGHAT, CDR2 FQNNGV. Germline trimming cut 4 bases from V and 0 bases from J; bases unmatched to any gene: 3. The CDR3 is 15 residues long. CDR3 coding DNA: TGTGCCAGCAGCTCGCGACTAGCGGGCTCCTACGAGCAGTACTTC. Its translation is CASSSRLAGSYEQYF.

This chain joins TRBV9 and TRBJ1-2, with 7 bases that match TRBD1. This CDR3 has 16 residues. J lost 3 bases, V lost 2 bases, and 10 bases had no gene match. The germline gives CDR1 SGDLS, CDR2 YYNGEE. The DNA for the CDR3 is TGTGCCAGCAGCGTCCCAGACAGGGCGGACGACTATGGCTACACCTTC. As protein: CASSVPDRADDYGYTF.

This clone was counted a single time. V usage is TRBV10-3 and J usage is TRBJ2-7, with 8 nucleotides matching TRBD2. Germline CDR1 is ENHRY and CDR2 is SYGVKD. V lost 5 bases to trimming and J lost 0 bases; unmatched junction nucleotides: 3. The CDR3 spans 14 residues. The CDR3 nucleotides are TGTGCCATCAGTACAGCGGGAGACTCCTACGAGCAGTACTTC. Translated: CAISTAGDSYEQYF.

In nucleotides, the CDR3 is TGTGCCAGCAGCCAAGGGGGCCGATCGACCGGGGAGCTGTTTTTT. Translating it yields CASSQGGRSTGELFF. This sequence joins TRBV5-4 and TRBJ2-2; the match to TRBD1 covers 7 bases. The CDR3 loop spans 15 amino acids. V lost 4 bases and J lost 5; bases outside the gene matches: 8. Germline V gives CDR1 SGHNT, CDR2 YYREEE (reference sequence).

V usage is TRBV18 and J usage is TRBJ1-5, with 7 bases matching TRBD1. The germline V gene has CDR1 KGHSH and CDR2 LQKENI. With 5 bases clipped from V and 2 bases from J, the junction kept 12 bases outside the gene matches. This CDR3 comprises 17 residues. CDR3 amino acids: CASSWGGGGDRNQPQHF. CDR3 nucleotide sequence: TGTGCCAGCTCATGGGGAGGAGGGGGCGATCGCAATCAGCCCCAGCATTTT.

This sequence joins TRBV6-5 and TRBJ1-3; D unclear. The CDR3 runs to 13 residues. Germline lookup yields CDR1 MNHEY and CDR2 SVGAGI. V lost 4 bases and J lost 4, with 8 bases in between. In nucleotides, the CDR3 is TGTGCCAGCAGTTCCTTGCAGGGAAACACCATATATTTT. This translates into CASSSLQGNTIYF.

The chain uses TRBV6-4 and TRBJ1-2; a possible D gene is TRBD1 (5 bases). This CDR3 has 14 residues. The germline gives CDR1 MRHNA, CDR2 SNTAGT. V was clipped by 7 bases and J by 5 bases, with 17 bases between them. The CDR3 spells CASIESRQGYGYTF. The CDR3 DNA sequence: TGTGCCAGCATCGAATCCAGGCAGGGATATGGCTACACCTTC.

CDR3 in DNA: TGTGCCAGCATTCGGGACAGAGCCACAGATACGCAGTATTTT. This sequence encodes CASIRDRATDTQYF. This sequence joins TRBV6-1 and TRBJ2-3; 7 bases line up with TRBD1. Germline V gene data show CDR1 as MNHNS and CDR2 as SASEGT. After removal of 7 bases from V and 2 bases from J, the junction contained 6 bases not matched to a gene. The CDR3 length is 14 residues.